The subject of this entry is one T cell receptor (beta chain). Its antigen is not known. The CDR3 totals 15 residues. Germline trimming cut 5 bases from V and 1 base from J; bases unmatched to any gene: 7. In germline, CDR1 is MNHEY, CDR2 SMNVEV (reference sequence). This entry belongs to a study of cytomegalovirus exposure and HLA in healthy donors. Whole-study results and caveats: Owing to their indistinguishability, certain V segments, notably TRBV6-2 and TRBV6-3, were excluded. The only immune exposure information that was available was CMV serostatus. Certain sequence variants were highly shared and formed a cluster, and this cluster was likely a sequencing artifact.

Both 60 Vbeta primers and 13 Jbeta primers went into the PCR. Using immunoSEQ multiplex PCR, the repertoire was profiled, and TCRdb retains in-frame clones only, with some absent. Among 150,000 to 200,000 clones listed, about 76% were seen once. Specimen: PBMCs. The chain has TRBV27 and TRBJ2-5, with 7 bases that match TRBD2. The receptor was isolated from a woman in her 50s in good health and CMV-seronegative. Here the CDR3 reads CASSHLSGGQETQYF. The DNA for the CDR3 is TGTGCCAGCAGTCACCTCTCGGGGGGCCAAGAGACCCAGTACTTC.